This T cell receptor (beta chain) was observed in a study of identical twins. The CDR3 runs 16 residues. Trimming took 1 base from V and 4 from J, leaving 15 bases between them. MiXCR, run by TCRdb on the 5' RACE reads, gives a single entry per CDR3 protein. Among 1.5 million to 2 million distinct CDR3 sequences listed, 32% were seen once. This clonotype was recorded a few times. The V call is TRBV12-3 or TRBV12-4, the J call TRBJ2-3; TRBD1 is a possible D gene (5 bases). This receptor was obtained from a newborn girl in good health. Material for sequencing was cord blood. The CDR3 loop is CASSLEPSVGADTQYF. The CDR3 DNA is TGTGCCAGCAGTTTAGAACCGAGCGTAGGGGCAGATACGCAGTATTTT.